Given below is one T cell receptor beta chain in context. Which antigen it targets is not known. There are no base qualities to consult, and no much larger clone falls within one base. These data originate in a study of long-term antiretroviral therapy in people with HIV (dated by TCRdb to 2022 to 2024). A note on the overall study: The earliest samples were collected approximately a decade before the 2015 WHO recommendation for immediate ART, a period when ART was typically delayed until CD4 counts fell. No cross-contamination during QIAcube processing was shown when test extractions of a monoclonal T-cell line were performed alongside some 33 polyclonal samples. A total of some 200 cryopreserved PBMC samples came from 25 to 35 adults with confirmed HIV infection and were collected serially over a mean of approximately six years (range 1-12). Of the 30 participants with HIV, about a dozen were female. This retrospective serial study examined whether starting ART and sustained HIV suppression were associated with changes in the composition and diversity of the TRB repertoire in peripheral blood. Beyond this particular receptor, the publication reports: Samples dated from about 2003 to 2018, and the ART regimens used may be less effective than current ones. CDR3 length ranges in HIV repertoires were narrower than in controls, and network structure suggested an antigen-experienced repertoire with only a slight naive shift after ART. Unsorted PBMC were profiled instead of sorted CD4+ and CD8+ T cells because pre-ART samples had limited cell numbers. Inferences about post-ART repertoire changes are limited because no data were available on ART adherence, viral resistance or therapy changes. The repertoire was dominated across all time points by expanded TRB clones identified before ART initiation, although this dominance was seen to fluctuate and to decrease in many PLHIV after ART. Starting ART was linked to a significant rise in TRB diversity, yet even with long-term ART the diversity remained significantly lower than in transplant donor controls. Limited PBMC availability meant only the TCR beta chain was sequenced, without alpha chain pairing.

The junction shows trimming of 3 bases on V and 0 bases on J, plus 9 bases between the germline ends. From cysteine to phenylalanine, the CDR3 is 15 amino acids long. Only the CDR3 DNA stays, 45 bases, in frame from base 1. CDR1 is given as SNHLY and CDR2 as FYNNEI, both from the germline V gene. Sequencing of the TRB variable region was done with the immunoSEQ hsTCRB v3.0 assay at survey level resolution. TRB sequencing targeted a depth of about 40,000-50,000 T-cell genomes per sample. An Illumina MiSeq with a v3 150-cycle kit was used to sequence the pooled TRB libraries. Per the authors' processing: Repertoire analysis was run in R within a reproducible Nextflow workflow that covered QC, data transformation and analysis. Custom analyses were implemented in LymphoSeq2, an R package for AIRR-Seq data exploration. A few samples that produced fewer than 5000 total TRB sequences were removed, so some 190 HIV repertoires were analyzed. Among the 170 to 200 HIV repertoires that were kept, 59 were collected before ART initiation and over 120 were collected after ART initiation. Each repertoire was downsampled to 5000 TRB nucleotide sequences, and summary statistics were averaged across 100 downsampling iterations. The analysis kept only TRB sequences whose CDR3 regions were at least seven amino acids long. A Shannon entropy-derived clonality score and the Gini coefficient were used to measure diversity. Repertoire networks linked the top 5000 CDR3 amino acid sequences whenever two sequences differed by an edit distance of one. Antigen specificity groups and MHC restriction were predicted for TRB CDR3 amino acid sequences with GLIPH2. CDR3 amino acid sequences were matched against VDJdb and McPAS-TCR to flag known CMV, EBV, HIV or tissue antigen associations. Pre-ART, post-ART and control groups were compared with Wilcoxon signed-rank tests and Holm-Bonferroni correction. TCRdb retrieved this table from immuneACCESS and kept in-frame rearrangements only. Not all clones are present; in checked studies, unresolved V genes account for under half, and no reason is known for the remainder. The V and J calls and clone size come from that table; D and trimming were worked out from the DNA. The sample records fewer than 30,000 clones, just over 85% of which are singletons. 4.8% of the sample rests with the top ten.

To be included, a participant needed at least one PBMC sample from before ART initiation plus at least two post-ART samples. Every participant with HIV received treatment in the United States of America. Before DNA extraction, cryopreserved samples containing 1-10 million PBMC were thawed and washed. At the time of the earliest PBMC sample for each participant with HIV, ages ranged from roughly 23 to 55 years. Per participant, PBMC samples came from 1-4 timepoints prior to ART initiation and 2-8 timepoints following ART initiation, for a median of 7 samples. For every participant, serial HIV viral load, CD4+ T-cell count, ART history and demographic data were obtained. Using a Qiagen kit on a QIAcube, genomic DNA was extracted from unsorted PBMC, with samples processed in batches of 12.

The rearranged chain carries TRBV2 and TRBJ1-5; no confident D gene assignment can be made. The input for sequencing was unsorted PBMCs, taken 0.8 years after starting antiretroviral therapy. This TCR came from a woman younger than 45 with HIV. The bases read TGTGCCAGCAGTGAGGAAGGCTATAGCAATCAGCCCCAGCATTTT. This codes for CASSEEGYSNQPQHF.